This T cell receptor (beta chain) came from a study of early T cells in non-severe SARS-CoV-2 infection. In the study overall: The study sequenced bulk RNA from unsorted whole blood, with chains unpaired. Findings and limits, study-wide: VDJdb matching, biased toward anti-spike CD8 responses, missed private and CD4 specificities.

CDR1 SEHNR and CDR2 FQNEAQ come from the germline V gene (reference sequence). Trimming removed 3 bases at V and 1 base at J, with 12 bases between. The CDR3 consists of 15 residues. Tagging with unique molecular identifiers was applied to individual cDNA molecules. In TCRdb, the 5' RACE reads were re-called with MiXCR into one record per CDR3 protein. The top ten hold roughly 4.8% of the sample, which has about 97,000 distinct CDR3 sequences, approximately 10% seen once. This clonotype was observed at least ten times. The antigen remains undetermined. This sample comprised whole blood, obtained at baseline. The chain links TRBV7-9 to TRBJ1-1, with a tentative D call TRBD1 (6 bases). The source of this sequence is an adult who was a healthcare worker with PCR-confirmed SARS-CoV-2 infection or an uninfected control (not recorded which). CDR3 sequence reads: CASSFYGTTNTEAFF. CDR3 DNA: TGTGCCAGCAGCTTTTATGGGACAACGAACACTGAAGCTTTCTTT.